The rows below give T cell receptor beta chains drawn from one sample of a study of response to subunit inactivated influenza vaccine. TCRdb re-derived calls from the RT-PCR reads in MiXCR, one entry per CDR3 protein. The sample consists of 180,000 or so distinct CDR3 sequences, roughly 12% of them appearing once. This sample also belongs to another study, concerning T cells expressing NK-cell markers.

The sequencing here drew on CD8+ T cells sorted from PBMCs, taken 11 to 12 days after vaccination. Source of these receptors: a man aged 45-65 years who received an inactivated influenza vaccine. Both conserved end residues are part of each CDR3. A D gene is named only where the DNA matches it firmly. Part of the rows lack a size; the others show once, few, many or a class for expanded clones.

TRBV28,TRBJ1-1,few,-,CASSPLTSTNTEAFF,TGTGCCAGCAGTCCCCTGACTAGTACTAACACTGAAGCTTTCTTT
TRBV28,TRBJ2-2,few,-,CASNSWWAPAGTGELFF,TGTGCCAGCAATTCGTGGTGGGCGCCCGCCGGCACCGGGGAGCTGTTTTTT
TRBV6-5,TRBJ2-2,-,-,CASSYSEPGELFF,TGTGCCAGCAGTTACTCGGAACCAGGGGAGCTGTTTTTT
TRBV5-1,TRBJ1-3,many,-,CASSQNSGNTIYF,TGCGCCAGCAGCCAGAACTCTGGAAACACCATATATTTT
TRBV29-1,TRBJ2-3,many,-,CSVEGVLREEEYF,TGCAGCGTTGAAGGGGTCCTAAGGGAGGAGGAGTATTTT
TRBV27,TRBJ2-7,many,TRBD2,CASSPLGPGTTEQYF,TGTGCCAGCAGTCCCCTCGGGCCAGGGACTACCGAGCAGTACTTC
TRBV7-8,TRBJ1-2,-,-,CASTGGGRNYGYTF,TGTGCCAGCACCGGCGGGGGCAGGAACTATGGCTACACCTTC
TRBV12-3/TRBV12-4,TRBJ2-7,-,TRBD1,CASSGTGREQYF,TGTGCCAGCAGTGGGACAGGTAGGGAGCAGTACTTC
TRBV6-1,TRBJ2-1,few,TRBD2,CASSPTAGDVDNEQFF,TGTGCCAGCAGTCCCACGGCGGGAGACGTCGACAATGAGCAGTTCTTC
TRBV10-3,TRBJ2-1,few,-,CAISDYTDGGLYNEQFF,TGTGCCATCAGTGACTATACCGACGGGGGACTCTACAATGAGCAGTTCTTC
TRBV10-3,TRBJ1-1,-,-,CAIRSGPDNTEAFF,TGTGCCATCAGATCGGGGCCCGATAACACTGAAGCTTTCTTT
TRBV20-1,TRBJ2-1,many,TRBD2,CSARPGLADYNEQFF,TGCAGTGCTAGACCGGGACTAGCGGACTACAATGAGCAGTTCTTC
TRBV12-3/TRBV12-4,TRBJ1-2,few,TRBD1,CASRTGVGYTF,TGTGCCAGCAGGACAGGGGTAGGCTACACCTTC
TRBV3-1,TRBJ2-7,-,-,CASSQDRDDLHYEQYF,TGTGCCAGCAGCCAAGATAGAGATGACCTCCACTACGAGCAGTACTTC
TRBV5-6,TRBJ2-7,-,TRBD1,CASSWGLGQDYEQYF,TGTGCCAGCAGCTGGGGTTTGGGACAGGACTACGAGCAGTACTTC
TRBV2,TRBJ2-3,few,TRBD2,CASRRDYTASDTQYF,TGTGCCAGCAGGAGGGACTACACCGCCTCAGATACGCAGTATTTT
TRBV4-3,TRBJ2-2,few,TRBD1,CASSQQDRVGTGELFF,TGCGCCAGCAGCCAACAAGACAGGGTTGGCACCGGGGAGCTGTTTTTT
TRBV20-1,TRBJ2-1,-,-,CSAKTNEQFF,TGCAGTGCTAAGACCAATGAGCAGTTCTTC
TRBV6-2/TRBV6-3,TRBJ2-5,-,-,CASSYSQGRTQYF,TGTGCCAGCAGTTACTCCCAAGGCAGGACCCAGTACTTC
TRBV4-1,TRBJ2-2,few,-,CASSHGRELPGELFF,TGCGCCAGCAGCCACGGCAGGGAGTTACCCGGGGAGCTGTTTTTT
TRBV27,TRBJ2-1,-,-,CASSLSGLPGDDEQFF,TGTGCCAGCAGTTTATCTGGACTGCCGGGAGATGATGAGCAGTTCTTC
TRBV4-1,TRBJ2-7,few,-,CASSQDARDGSSYEQYF,TGCGCCAGCAGCCAAGATGCAAGGGATGGGAGCTCCTACGAGCAGTACTTC
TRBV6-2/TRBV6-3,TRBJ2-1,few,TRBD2,CASSYDFGLADPRTYNEQFF,TGTGCCAGCAGTTATGACTTCGGGCTAGCGGATCCCAGAACCTACAATGAGCAGTTCTTC
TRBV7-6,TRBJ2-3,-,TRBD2,CASSSLGGWSNTQYF,TGTGCCAGCAGCTCCCTCGGGGGGTGGTCGAATACGCAGTATTTT
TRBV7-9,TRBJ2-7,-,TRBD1,CASSLRDRVDEQYF,TGTGCCAGCAGCCTCCGGGACAGGGTCGACGAGCAGTACTTC
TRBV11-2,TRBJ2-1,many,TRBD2,CASSLGLAGSNEQFF,TGTGCCAGCAGCTTAGGACTAGCGGGCAGCAATGAGCAGTTCTTC
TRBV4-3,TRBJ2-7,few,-,CASSQDKVIPYEQYF,TGCGCCAGCAGCCAAGATAAGGTCATCCCCTACGAGCAGTACTTC
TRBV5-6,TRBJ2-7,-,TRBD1,CASSRPGTGPYEQYF,TGTGCCAGCAGCCGTCCCGGGACAGGACCCTACGAGCAGTACTTC
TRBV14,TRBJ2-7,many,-,CASSSLRDEQYF,TGTGCCAGCAGCTCGCTTAGGGACGAGCAGTACTTC
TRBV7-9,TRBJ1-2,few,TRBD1,CASSSGDRDDTF,TGTGCCAGCAGCTCAGGGGACAGGGATGACACCTTC
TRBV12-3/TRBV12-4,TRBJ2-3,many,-,CASSLQGGSTDTQYF,TGTGCCAGCAGCCTCCAGGGGGGCAGCACAGATACGCAGTATTTT
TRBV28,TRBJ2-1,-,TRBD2,CASSLDFGTSLNEQFF,TGTGCCAGCAGTTTAGATTTCGGGACTAGTCTCAATGAGCAGTTCTTC
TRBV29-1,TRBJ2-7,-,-,CSVVGGIYEQYF,TGCAGCGTTGTTGGGGGTATCTACGAGCAGTACTTC
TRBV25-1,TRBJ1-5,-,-,CASSEGSNQPQHF,TGTGCCAGCAGTGAGGGTAGCAATCAGCCCCAGCATTTT
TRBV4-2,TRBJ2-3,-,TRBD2,CAIGPGPSGASTDTQYF,TGTGCCATCGGCCCCGGGCCTAGCGGGGCATCAACAGATACGCAGTATTTT
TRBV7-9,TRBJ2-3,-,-,CASSLGGSGDTDTQYF,TGTGCCAGCAGCTTAGGGGGTAGCGGAGACACAGATACGCAGTATTTT
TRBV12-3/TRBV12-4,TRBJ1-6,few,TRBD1,CASSFLQGNSPLHF,TGTGCCAGCAGTTTTTTACAGGGGAATTCACCCCTCCACTTT
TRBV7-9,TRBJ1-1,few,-,CASSLAITTEAFF,TGTGCCAGCAGCTTAGCGATAACCACTGAAGCTTTCTTT
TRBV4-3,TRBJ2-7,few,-,CASSQGIIDSPYEQYF,TGCGCCAGCAGCCAAGGCATAATTGACAGTCCCTACGAGCAGTACTTC
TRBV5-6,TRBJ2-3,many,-,CASSPLWADTDTQYF,TGTGCCAGCAGCCCACTTTGGGCGGATACAGATACGCAGTATTTT
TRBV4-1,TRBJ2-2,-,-,CASSQTQGTGELFF,TGCGCCAGCAGCCAGACCCAGGGCACCGGGGAGCTGTTTTTT
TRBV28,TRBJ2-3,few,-,CASSFPARGGGDTQYF,TGTGCCAGCAGTTTCCCGGCCAGGGGTGGAGGAGATACGCAGTATTTT
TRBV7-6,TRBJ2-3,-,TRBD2,CASSFGTSDTQYF,TGTGCCAGCAGCTTTGGGACTAGCGATACGCAGTATTTT
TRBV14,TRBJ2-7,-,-,CASSQTGFGSSSYEQYF,TGTGCCAGCAGCCAAACTGGGTTCGGGTCCTCCTCCTACGAGCAGTACTTC